This T cell receptor (beta chain) comes out of a study of early T cells in non-severe SARS-CoV-2 infection. Using its own MiXCR run on the 5' RACE reads, TCRdb lists one record per CDR3 protein. The repertoire has 20,000 to 25,000 distinct CDR3 sequences, roughly 4% of them found once; the top ten carry 15% to 20%. The CDR3 runs to 15 residues. CDR1 and CDR2 from the germline V gene are MNHEY and SVGAGI. The ends were cut back, 4 bases at V and 0 bases at J, with 9 bases in the middle. This clonotype is labeled medium-sized. The clonotype originates from an adult who was a healthcare worker with PCR-confirmed SARS-CoV-2 infection or an uninfected control (not recorded which). The sequenced material came from whole blood. The chain recombines TRBV6-5 with TRBJ1-4, with D unresolved. In DNA form, the CDR3 reads TGTGCCAGCAGTTCGGTTACAGCAACTAATGAAAAACTGTTTTTT. This codes for CASSSVTATNEKLFF.